A selection of T cell receptor beta chains follows, all from one sample in a study of blood T cell repertoires in COVID-19. TCRdb keeps only in-frame clones here, not all; method: immunoSEQ multiplex PCR. The table lists more than 15,000 clones, 85% to 90% of them singletons, with 24% in the top ten. Sequencing was performed on peripheral blood. The receptors stem from a man aged 55 to 70 with acute or convalescent COVID-19. CDR3s include the opening cysteine and the closing phenylalanine or tryptophan. A D gene is named only where the DNA matches it firmly. Clone sizes are given selectively: once, few, many, or a class where the clone is expanded.

clone_size cdr3_length j_call v_call d_call cdr3_aa cdr3_nt
NA 13 TRBJ2-7 TRBV29-1 NA CSVDGDSSYEQYF TGCAGCGTTGATGGAGACAGCTCCTACGAGCAGTACTTC
NA 13 TRBJ1-1 TRBV18 NA CASSPVWGESLFF TGTGCCAGCTCACCCGTCTGGGGGGAAAGCTTGTTCTTT
NA 16 TRBJ2-3 TRBV28 TRBD2 CASNLRTSGRADTQYF TGTGCCAGCAACTTACGGACTAGCGGGAGGGCAGATACGCAGTATTTT
NA 18 TRBJ2-3 TRBV5-6 TRBD2 CASSPLAGGPRTTDTQYF TGTGCCAGCAGCCCGCTAGCGGGAGGGCCCAGAACCACAGATACGCAGTATTTT
NA 16 TRBJ2-2 TRBV7-9 TRBD1 CASIPLDRGNTGELFF TGTGCCAGCATTCCCCTAGACAGGGGAAACACCGGGGAGCTGTTTTTT
NA 12 TRBJ2-5 TRBV5-4 NA CASSLTQETQYF TGTGCCAGCAGCCTTACACAAGAGACCCAGTACTTC
NA 15 TRBJ2-2 TRBV5-1 NA CASSRRDLSTGELFF TGCGCCAGCAGCCGAAGGGACTTATCCACCGGGGAGCTGTTTTTT
NA 13 TRBJ2-7 TRBV6-5 NA CASSSGHLYEQYF TGTGCCAGCAGTTCGGGACACTTGTACGAGCAGTACTTC
NA 16 TRBJ1-5 TRBV28 NA CASSLRGPAGNQPQHF TGTGCCAGCAGTTTAAGAGGTCCCGCCGGCAATCAGCCCCAGCATTTT
once 13 TRBJ2-3 TRBV7-7 NA CASSEAEADTQYF TGTGCCAGCAGCGAGGCTGAGGCAGATACGCAGTATTTT
NA 17 TRBJ2-2 TRBV7-6 TRBD2 CASSSNLGSGSGGELFF TGTGCCAGCAGCTCTAACTTGGGGAGCGGGAGCGGCGGGGAGCTGTTTTTT
NA 18 TRBJ2-1 TRBV10-3 TRBD2 CAISLHPRDSGGAGEQFF TGTGCCATCAGCCTCCACCCGCGTGATAGCGGGGGGGCGGGCGAGCAGTTCTTC
NA 18 TRBJ2-2 TRBV7-8 TRBD1 CASSPRGWDRGNTGELFF TGTGCCAGCAGCCCCCGGGGTTGGGACAGGGGGAACACCGGGGAGCTGTTTTTT
NA 13 TRBJ1-5 TRBV30 TRBD1 CAWSETGNQPQHF TGTGCCTGGAGTGAGACAGGGAATCAGCCCCAGCATTTT
NA 12 TRBJ2-2 TRBV28 NA CASSSYNGELFF TGTGCCAGCAGTTCGTACAACGGGGAGCTGTTTTTT
NA 15 TRBJ1-4 TRBV10-3 TRBD1 CAISETGTGGEKLFF TGTGCCATCAGTGAGACAGGGACAGGGGGTGAAAAACTGTTTTTT
NA 16 TRBJ2-2 TRBV9 TRBD1 CASSVGLGGMAGELFF TGTGCCAGCAGCGTAGGCTTAGGGGGCATGGCCGGGGAGCTGTTTTTT
NA 17 TRBJ2-2 TRBV9 TRBD2 CASSVDRDYGNTGELFF TGTGCCAGCAGCGTGGACCGGGACTACGGAAACACCGGGGAGCTGTTTTTT
once 15 TRBJ2-1 TRBV2 TRBD2 CASSVPGTRTNEQFF TGTGCCAGCAGCGTTCCCGGGACTAGAACCAATGAGCAGTTCTTC
once 16 TRBJ2-3 TRBV3-1/TRBV3-2 TRBD2 CASSQGTSGRLDTQYF TGTGCCAGCAGCCAAGGGACTAGCGGGAGGCTCGATACGCAGTATTTT
NA 14 TRBJ2-1 TRBV19 TRBD2 CASRIKAGDIEQFF TGTGCCAGTAGAATCAAGGCGGGAGATATTGAGCAGTTCTTC
NA 11 TRBJ2-2 TRBV3-1/TRBV3-2 NA CASSQAGELFF TGTGCCAGCAGCCAAGCAGGGGAGCTGTTTTTT
NA 16 TRBJ2-5 TRBV4-1 TRBD2 CASSQEGASGMGTQYF TGCGCCAGCAGCCAAGAGGGGGCTAGCGGGATGGGGACCCAGTACTTC
NA 13 TRBJ1-1 TRBV28 TRBD1 CASGITGALSAFF TGTGCCAGCGGTATAACAGGGGCATTGTCAGCTTTCTTT
NA 13 TRBJ2-1 TRBV5-1 NA CASSFIASNEQFF TGCGCCAGCAGCTTCATAGCCTCCAATGAGCAGTTCTTC
NA 15 TRBJ2-2 TRBV7-3 TRBD1 CASSTTGTGSGELFF TGTGCCAGCAGCACCACCGGGACAGGGTCAGGGGAGCTGTTTTTT
NA 19 TRBJ1-6 TRBV28 TRBD1 CASSYRAGDSFSYNSPLHF TGTGCCAGCAGTTATAGGGCTGGGGACAGCTTCTCCTATAATTCACCCCTCCACTTT
NA 14 TRBJ2-7 TRBV9 TRBD1 CASSGTGTGREQYF TGTGCCAGCAGCGGTACCGGGACAGGCCGAGAGCAGTACTTC
NA 19 TRBJ2-1 TRBV28 TRBD2 CASSLGGLAGEFSYNEQFF TGTGCCAGCAGTTTAGGGGGACTAGCGGGAGAATTCTCTTACAATGAGCAGTTCTTC
NA 15 TRBJ2-1 TRBV7-2 NA CASSPRAGAYNEQFF TGTGCCAGCAGCCCCCGGGCGGGGGCTTACAATGAGCAGTTCTTC
NA 16 TRBJ2-3 TRBV5-8 TRBD1 CASSLGQGGNTDTQYF TGTGCCAGCAGCTTAGGACAGGGGGGGAACACAGATACGCAGTATTTT
NA 16 TRBJ1-5 TRBV4-1 NA CASSQSPRGYNQPQHF TGCGCCAGCAGCCAAAGCCCGAGAGGGTACAATCAGCCCCAGCATTTT
NA 14 TRBJ1-4 TRBV6-5 NA CASTWTASNEKLFF TGTGCCAGCACCTGGACAGCTTCGAATGAAAAACTGTTTTTT
NA 13 TRBJ2-7 TRBV5-6 NA CASSLGRDYEQYF TGTGCCAGCAGCTTGGGGAGGGATTACGAGCAGTACTTC
NA 13 TRBJ1-2 TRBV29-1 TRBD1 CSVGDRATTGYTF TGCAGCGTCGGGGACAGGGCAACGACAGGCTACACCTTC
NA 14 TRBJ2-7 TRBV4-2 NA CASSQTGSEEEQYF TGTGCCAGCAGCCAAACCGGGTCAGAGGAAGAGCAGTACTTC
NA 18 TRBJ1-1 TRBV19 TRBD1 CASSIENAGTGGWTEAFF TGTGCCAGTAGTATAGAAAACGCCGGGACAGGGGGGTGGACTGAAGCTTTCTTT
NA 14 TRBJ2-5 TRBV28 NA CASSFGGIGETQYF TGTGCCAGCAGTTTCGGAGGAATCGGGGAGACCCAGTACTTC
NA 14 TRBJ1-4 TRBV28 NA CASTLGGLREKLFF TGTGCCAGCACCCTCGGGGGATTGAGGGAAAAACTGTTTTTT
NA 13 TRBJ2-7 TRBV19 NA CASTHDNAYEQYF TGTGCCAGTACCCATGACAACGCCTACGAGCAGTACTTC
NA 15 TRBJ2-7 TRBV2 TRBD2 CASGPPGLPNYEQYF TGTGCCAGCGGGCCTCCGGGACTACCCAACTACGAGCAGTACTTC
NA 11 TRBJ2-5 TRBV7-9 NA CASSHGETQYF TGTGCCAGCAGCCACGGGGAGACCCAGTACTTC
NA 14 TRBJ1-4 TRBV20-1 NA CSASRGASGEKLFF TGCAGTGCTAGTCGGGGGGCCTCGGGTGAAAAACTGTTTTTT
NA 13 TRBJ1-2 TRBV5-4 NA CASSGWESYGYTF TGTGCCAGCAGCGGGTGGGAGAGCTATGGCTACACCTTC
NA 14 TRBJ2-7 TRBV15 TRBD2 CATKPGLAGYEQYF TGTGCCACCAAGCCGGGACTAGCGGGCTACGAGCAGTACTTC
NA 13 TRBJ1-1 TRBV6-5 NA CASRQSMNTEAFF TGTGCCAGCAGACAGTCGATGAACACTGAAGCTTTCTTT
NA 14 TRBJ1-4 TRBV5-1 NA CASSLGQGNEKLFF TGCGCCAGCAGCTTGGGTCAGGGGAACGAAAAACTGTTTTTT
NA 13 TRBJ1-1 TRBV5-1 NA CASSRTQNTEAFF TGCGCCAGCAGCAGGACACAGAACACTGAAGCTTTCTTT
NA 12 TRBJ2-5 TRBV7-2 NA CASSLEGKTQYF TGTGCCAGCAGCTTGGAGGGGAAGACCCAGTACTTC
few 13 TRBJ2-2 TRBV29-1 TRBD2 CSVRGRDTGELFF TGCAGCGTCCGGGGGAGGGACACCGGGGAGCTGTTTTTT
NA 11 TRBJ1-1 TRBV28 TRBD1 CASSSQGGAFF TGTGCCAGCAGTTCACAGGGGGGAGCTTTCTTT
NA 14 TRBJ2-7 TRBV10-3 TRBD1 CAISNRDRSYEQYF TGTGCCATCAGTAACCGGGACAGAAGCTACGAGCAGTACTTC
NA 18 TRBJ2-6 TRBV25-1 NA CASSALGTSPSGANVLTF TGTGCCAGCAGTGCGCTGGGCACTTCCCCCAGTGGGGCCAACGTCCTGACTTTC
NA 13 TRBJ1-1 TRBV7-3 TRBD1 CASSPGTGGEAFF TGTGCCAGCAGCCCCGGGACAGGTGGTGAAGCTTTCTTT
NA 17 TRBJ1-5 TRBV28 TRBD1 CASSSGGQGLSNQPQHF TGTGCCAGCAGTTCTGGAGGACAGGGCCTTAGCAATCAGCCCCAGCATTTT